What follows are 10 T cell receptor beta chains derived from one specimen sequenced in a study of blood T cells in healthy people across ages. Primed by a sample-barcoded 5' primer and a J-beta primer mix, a second PCR proceeded for about 6 to 11 cycles. TCRdb passed the 5' RACE reads through MiXCR, listing each CDR3 protein once. Among around 520,000 distinct CDR3 sequences listed, about 28% were seen once. These same records also appear under a second study, on T cells of mothers and their children.

The sample consisted of blood. The receptors here all came from a boy between 2 and 10 years old in good health.

This clonotype was detected only a few times. The rearrangement joins TRBV12-3 or TRBV12-4 to TRBJ1-2; D perhaps matches TRBD1 (5 bases). The V end lost 2 bases, the J end lost 2 bases, and 18 bases lay between the germline ends. CDR3 length: 17 residues. The CDR3 spells CASSLHDRGRRNYGYTF. The CDR3 DNA follows: TGTGCCAGCAGTTTACATGACCGGGGACGGAGAAACTATGGCTACACCTTC.

The chain links TRBV6-5 to TRBJ1-2; D perhaps matches TRBD1 (6 bases). From germline, CDR1 is MNHEY and CDR2 SVGAGI. There are 17 residues in the CDR3. The germline V and J ends were trimmed by 0 bases and 3 bases, with 17 bases remaining between them. The CDR3 is CASSYSNTRGNHYGYTF. The CDR3 nucleotides read TGTGCCAGCAGTTACTCGAATACGAGGGGGAACCACTATGGCTACACCTTC.

The chain has TRBV12-3 or TRBV12-4 and TRBJ2-3; perhaps TRBD2 as D (5 bases). V lost 3 bases and J 8 bases, leaving 15 bases between the germline ends. CDR3 size: 14 residues. The CDR3: CASSLSGFWGTQYF. In DNA, the CDR3 is TGTGCCAGCAGTTTGTCGGGATTTTGGGGTACGCAGTATTTT.

The chain couples TRBV29-1 to TRBJ2-7; D gene unclear. The V end was cut by 4 bases, the J end by 6 bases, with 16 bases between. The CDR3 has 13 residues. CDR1 and CDR2 from the germline V gene are SQVTM and ANQGSEA. CDR3 nucleotide sequence: TGCAGCGTTGCTTCCTCGGCGGTTTCCGAGCAGTACTTC. The encoded protein is CSVASSAVSEQYF.

The CDR3: CASSSGTRQETQYF. For the CDR3, the DNA is TGCGCCAGCAGCTCCGGGACTCGGCAAGAGACCCAGTACTTC. The gene calls are TRBV5-1 and TRBJ2-5, with D possibly being TRBD2 (6 bases). Germline CDR1 reads SGHRS; CDR2 reads YFSETQ. The CDR3 is 14 amino acids. Trimming removed 3 bases at V and 2 bases at J, with 11 bases between.

This clonotype has just a few counts. V gene TRBV5-1 combines with J gene TRBJ2-1; 10 bases fit TRBD2. The germline V gene has CDR1 SGHRS and CDR2 YFSETQ. J gave up 5 bases and V 0 bases, and 11 bases lay outside the gene matches. This CDR3 region has 18 residues. The CDR3: CASSLGSGRPNRDNEQFF. As DNA, the CDR3 is TGCGCCAGCAGCTTGGGTAGCGGGAGGCCCAATCGAGACAATGAGCAGTTCTTC.

This chain links TRBV29-1 with TRBJ1-2; the D gene is possibly TRBD1 (5 bases). The germline V gene encodes CDR1 SQVTM and CDR2 ANQGSEA. V was trimmed by 4 bases and J by 0 bases, leaving 18 bases between them. The length of the CDR3 is 16 residues. The CDR3 protein is CSVVVLGGDPNYGYTF. The DNA for the CDR3 is TGCAGCGTTGTAGTTTTGGGGGGTGACCCTAACTATGGCTACACCTTC.

The chain is built from TRBV7-9 and TRBJ2-2; D unresolved. V lost 5 bases to trimming and J lost 7 bases, with 11 bases between them. This CDR3 is built from 13 residues. Germline V gene data show CDR1 as SEHNR and CDR2 as FQNEAQ (reference sequence). This CDR3 is CASSPAVNGELFF. The DNA of the CDR3 is TGTGCCAGCAGCCCTGCGGTTAACGGGGAGCTGTTTTTT.

This clonotype was counted only a few times. V gene TRBV29-1 combines with J gene TRBJ2-5; 7 bases fit TRBD2. The better agreement between TRBJ2-7 and the DNA end casts doubt on the J call. Germline V gives CDR1 SQVTM, CDR2 ANQGSEA. The CDR3 sequence is 14 residues long. The CDR3, as DNA: TGCAGCGTTGGGGAGGGAACAGGAGTCTACGAGCAGTACTTC. This encodes CSVGEGTGVYEQYF.

This clonotype was recorded a few times. The genes are TRBV6-6 and TRBJ2-3, with 10 positions matching TRBD2. The CDR3 sequence is 13 residues long. CDR1 and CDR2 (germline): MNHNY, SVGAGI (reference sequence). V lost 8 bases, J lost 10 bases, and 9 bases stayed unmatched. The CDR3 loop reads CASQPSGSSAQYF. CDR3 nucleotide sequence: TGTGCCAGCCAACCTAGCGGGAGTAGTGCGCAGTATTTT.